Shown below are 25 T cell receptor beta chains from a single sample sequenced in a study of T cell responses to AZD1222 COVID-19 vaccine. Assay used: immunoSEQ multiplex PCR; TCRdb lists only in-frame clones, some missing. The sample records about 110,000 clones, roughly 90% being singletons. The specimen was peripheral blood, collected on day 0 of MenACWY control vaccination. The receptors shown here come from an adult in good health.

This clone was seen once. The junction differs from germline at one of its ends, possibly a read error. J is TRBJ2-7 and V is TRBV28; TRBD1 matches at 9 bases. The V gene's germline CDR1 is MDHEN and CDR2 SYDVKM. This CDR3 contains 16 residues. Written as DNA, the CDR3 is TGTGCCAGCAGTTTAGCGGGACAGGGTGACTCCCACGAGCAGTACTTC. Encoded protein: CASSLAGQGDSHEQYF. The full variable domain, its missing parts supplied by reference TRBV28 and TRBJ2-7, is DVKVTQSSRYLVKRTGEKVFLECVQDMDHENMFWYRQDPGLGLRLIYFSYDVKMKEKGDIPEGYSVSREKKERFSLILESASTNQTSMYLCASSLAGQGDSHEQYFGPGTRLTVT.

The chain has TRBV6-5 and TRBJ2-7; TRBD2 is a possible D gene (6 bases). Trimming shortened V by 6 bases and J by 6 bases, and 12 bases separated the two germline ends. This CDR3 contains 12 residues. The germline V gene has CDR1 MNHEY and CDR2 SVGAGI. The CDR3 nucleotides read TGTGCCAGCAGCCACGGAGGGGCCGAGCAGTACTTC. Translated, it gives CASSHGGAEQYF.

CDR3 coding DNA: TGTGCCAGCAGCCCACCGGGATCTAACACTGAAGCTTTCTTT. Its translation is CASSPPGSNTEAFF. V is TRBV3-1 (or the pseudogene TRBV3-2) and J is TRBJ1-1; unclear D gene. This CDR3 comprises 14 residues. Deletions cut 4 bases from V and 2 bases from J, with 11 bases between. Germline lookup yields CDR1 LGHDT and CDR2 YNNKEL (reference sequence).

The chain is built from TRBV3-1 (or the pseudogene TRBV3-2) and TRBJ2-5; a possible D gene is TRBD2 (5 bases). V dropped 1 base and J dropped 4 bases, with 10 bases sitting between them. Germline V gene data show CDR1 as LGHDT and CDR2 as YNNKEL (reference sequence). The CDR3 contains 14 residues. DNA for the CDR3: TGTGCCAGCAGCCAAGGGGGTCGGGGAGAGACCCAGTACTTC. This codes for CASSQGGRGETQYF.

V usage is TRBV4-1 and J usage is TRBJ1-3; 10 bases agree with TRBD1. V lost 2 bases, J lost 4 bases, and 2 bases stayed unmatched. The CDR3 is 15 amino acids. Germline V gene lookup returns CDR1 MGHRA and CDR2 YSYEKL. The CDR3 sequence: CASSQLGQGGNTIYF. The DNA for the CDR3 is TGCGCCAGCAGCCAACTGGGACAGGGGGGAAACACCATATATTTT.

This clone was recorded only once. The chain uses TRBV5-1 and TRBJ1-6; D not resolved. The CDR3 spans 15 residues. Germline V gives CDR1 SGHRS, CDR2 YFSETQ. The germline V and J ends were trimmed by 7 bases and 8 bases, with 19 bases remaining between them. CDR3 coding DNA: TGCGCCAGCTCCAATCGGTGGGAAGAGGATTCACCCCTCCACTTT. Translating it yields CASSNRWEEDSPLHF.

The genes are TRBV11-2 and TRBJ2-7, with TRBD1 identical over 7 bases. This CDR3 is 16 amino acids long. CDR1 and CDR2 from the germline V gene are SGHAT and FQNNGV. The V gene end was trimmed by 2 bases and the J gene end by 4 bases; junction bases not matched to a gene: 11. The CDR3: CASSLHAAGTAYEQYF. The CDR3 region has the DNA TGTGCCAGCAGCTTACACGCGGCCGGGACAGCTTACGAGCAGTACTTC. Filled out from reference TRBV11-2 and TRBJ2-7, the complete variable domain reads EAGVAQSPRYKIIEKRQSVAFWCNPISGHATLYWYQQILGQGPKLLIQFQNNGVVDDSQLPKDRFSAERLKGVDSTLKIQPAKLEDSAVYLCASSLHAAGTAYEQYFGPGTRLTVT.

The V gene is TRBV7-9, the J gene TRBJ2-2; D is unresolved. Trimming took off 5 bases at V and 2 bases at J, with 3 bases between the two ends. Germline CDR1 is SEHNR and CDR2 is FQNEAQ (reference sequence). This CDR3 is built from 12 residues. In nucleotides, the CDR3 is TGTGCCAGCAGCCCCAACACCGGGGAGCTGTTTTTT. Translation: CASSPNTGELFF.

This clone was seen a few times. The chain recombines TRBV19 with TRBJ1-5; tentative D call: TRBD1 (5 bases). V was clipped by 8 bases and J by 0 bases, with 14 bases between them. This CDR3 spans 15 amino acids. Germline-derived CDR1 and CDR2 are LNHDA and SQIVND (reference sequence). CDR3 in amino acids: CASAGGVSSNQPQHF. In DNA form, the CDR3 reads TGTGCCAGTGCGGGAGGGGTTTCTAGCAATCAGCCCCAGCATTTT.

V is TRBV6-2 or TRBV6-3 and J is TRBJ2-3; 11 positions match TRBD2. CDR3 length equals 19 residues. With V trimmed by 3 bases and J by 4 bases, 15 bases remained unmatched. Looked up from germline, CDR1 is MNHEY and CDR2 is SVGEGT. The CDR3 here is CASSYTPSLAGGPADTQYF. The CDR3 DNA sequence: TGTGCCAGCAGTTATACCCCCTCCTTAGCGGGGGGGCCGGCAGATACGCAGTATTTT.

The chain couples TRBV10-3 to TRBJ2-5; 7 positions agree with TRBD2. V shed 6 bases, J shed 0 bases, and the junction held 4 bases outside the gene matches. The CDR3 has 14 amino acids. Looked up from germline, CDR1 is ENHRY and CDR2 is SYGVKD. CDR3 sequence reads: CAIRERGHQETQYF. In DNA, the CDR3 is TGTGCCATCAGGGAGCGGGGCCACCAAGAGACCCAGTACTTC.

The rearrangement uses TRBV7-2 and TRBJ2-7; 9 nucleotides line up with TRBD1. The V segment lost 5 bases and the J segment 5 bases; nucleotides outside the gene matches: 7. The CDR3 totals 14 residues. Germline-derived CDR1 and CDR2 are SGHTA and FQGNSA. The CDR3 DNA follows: TGTGCCAGCAGCCCGGGACAGGGAATCCACGAGCAGTACTTC. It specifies CASSPGQGIHEQYF. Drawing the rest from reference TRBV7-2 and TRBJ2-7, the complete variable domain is GAGVSQSPSNKVTEKGKDVELRCDPISGHTALYWYRQSLGQGLEFLIYFQGNSAPDKSGLPSDRFSAERTGGSVSTLTIQRTQQEDSAVYLCASSPGQGIHEQYFGPGTRLTVT.

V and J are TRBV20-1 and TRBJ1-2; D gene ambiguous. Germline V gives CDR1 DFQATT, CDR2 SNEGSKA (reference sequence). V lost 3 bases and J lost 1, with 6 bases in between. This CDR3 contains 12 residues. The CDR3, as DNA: TGCAGTGCTAGTGTCATTAACTATGGCTACACCTTC. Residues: CSASVINYGYTF.

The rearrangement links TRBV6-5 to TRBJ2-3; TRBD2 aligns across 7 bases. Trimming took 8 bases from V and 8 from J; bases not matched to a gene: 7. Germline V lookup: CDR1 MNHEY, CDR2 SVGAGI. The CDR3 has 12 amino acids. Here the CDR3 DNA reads TGTGCCAGCCGGCGGGGGAGCGCTACGCAGTATTTT. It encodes CASRRGSATQYF.

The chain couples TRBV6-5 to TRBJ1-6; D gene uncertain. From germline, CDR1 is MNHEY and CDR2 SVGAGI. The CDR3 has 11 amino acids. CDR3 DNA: TGTGGAAGCTCCTATAATTCACCCCTCCACTTT. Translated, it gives CGSSYNSPLHF.

CDR3 protein: CASSVAGAGGSPLHF. CDR3 DNA: TGTGCCAGCAGCGTAGCGGGAGCGGGGGGTTCACCCCTCCACTTT. V usage is TRBV9 and J usage is TRBJ1-6; tentative D call: TRBD1 (5 bases). The CDR3 contains 15 residues. V was shortened by 0 bases and J by 9 bases, with 13 bases between the two germline ends. Per the germline V gene, CDR1 is SGDLS and CDR2 is YYNGEE.

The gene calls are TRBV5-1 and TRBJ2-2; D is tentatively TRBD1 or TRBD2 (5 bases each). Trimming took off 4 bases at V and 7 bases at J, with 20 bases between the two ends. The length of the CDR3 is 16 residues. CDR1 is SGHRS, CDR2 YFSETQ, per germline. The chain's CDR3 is CASSTRPRGADGELFF. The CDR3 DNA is TGCGCCAGCAGCACCCGTCCGAGAGGGGCGGACGGGGAGCTGTTTTTT.

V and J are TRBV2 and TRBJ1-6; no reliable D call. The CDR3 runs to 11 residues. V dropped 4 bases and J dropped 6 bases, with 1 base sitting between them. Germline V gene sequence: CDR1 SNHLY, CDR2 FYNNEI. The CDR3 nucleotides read TGTGCCAGCAGTGCTAATTCACCCCTCCACTTT. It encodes CASSANSPLHF.

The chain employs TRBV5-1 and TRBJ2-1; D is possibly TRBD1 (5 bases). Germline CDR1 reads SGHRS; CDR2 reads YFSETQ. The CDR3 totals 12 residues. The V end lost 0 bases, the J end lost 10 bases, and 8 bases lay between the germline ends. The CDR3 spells CASSLEWGEQFF. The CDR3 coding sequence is TGCGCCAGCAGCTTGGAGTGGGGCGAGCAGTTCTTC. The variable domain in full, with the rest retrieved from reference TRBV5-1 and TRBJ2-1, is KAGVTQTPRYLIKTRGQQVTLSCSPISGHRSVSWYQQTPGQGLQFLFEYFSETQRNKGNFPGRFSGRQFSNSRSEMNVSTLELGDSALYLCASSLEWGEQFFGPGTRLTVL.

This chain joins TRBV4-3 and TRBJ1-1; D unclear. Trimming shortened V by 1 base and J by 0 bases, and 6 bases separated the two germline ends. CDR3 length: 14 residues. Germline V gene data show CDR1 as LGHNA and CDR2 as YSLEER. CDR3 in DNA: TGCGCCAGCAGCCAAGGTCGTCTGAACACTGAAGCTTTCTTT. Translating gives CASSQGRLNTEAFF.

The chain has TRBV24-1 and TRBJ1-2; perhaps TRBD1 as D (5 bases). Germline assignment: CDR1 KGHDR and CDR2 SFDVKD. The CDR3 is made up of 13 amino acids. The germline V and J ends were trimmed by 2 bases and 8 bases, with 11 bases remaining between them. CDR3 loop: CATSDYDSNGYTF. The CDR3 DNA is TGTGCCACCAGTGATTACGACAGCAACGGCTACACCTTC.

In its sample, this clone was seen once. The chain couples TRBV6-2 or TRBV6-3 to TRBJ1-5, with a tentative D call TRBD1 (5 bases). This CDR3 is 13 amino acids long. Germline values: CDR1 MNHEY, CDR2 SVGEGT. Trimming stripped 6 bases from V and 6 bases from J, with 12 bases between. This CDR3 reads CASSPGGAQPQHF. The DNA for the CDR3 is TGTGCCAGCAGCCCGGGAGGGGCTCAGCCCCAGCATTTT.

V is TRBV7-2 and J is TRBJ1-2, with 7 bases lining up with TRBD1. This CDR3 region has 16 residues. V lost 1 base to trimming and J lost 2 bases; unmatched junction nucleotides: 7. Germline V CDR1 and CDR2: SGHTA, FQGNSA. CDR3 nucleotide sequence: TGTGCCAGCAGCTTAGGGAGGACAGGAGAAAACTATGGCTACACCTTC. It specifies CASSLGRTGENYGYTF.

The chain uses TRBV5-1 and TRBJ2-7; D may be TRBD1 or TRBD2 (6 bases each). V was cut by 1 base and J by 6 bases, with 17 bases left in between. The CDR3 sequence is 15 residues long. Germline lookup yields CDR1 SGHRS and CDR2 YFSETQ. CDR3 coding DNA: TGCGCCAGCAGCTTGAGTGAGACGGGGGCTCGCGAGCAGTACTTC. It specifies CASSLSETGAREQYF.

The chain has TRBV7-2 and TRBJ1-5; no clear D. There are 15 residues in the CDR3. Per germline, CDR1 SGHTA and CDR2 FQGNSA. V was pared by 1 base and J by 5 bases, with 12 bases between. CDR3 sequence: CASSLVPRGHQPQHF. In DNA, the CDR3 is TGTGCCAGCAGCTTAGTTCCCCGTGGTCATCAGCCCCAGCATTTT.